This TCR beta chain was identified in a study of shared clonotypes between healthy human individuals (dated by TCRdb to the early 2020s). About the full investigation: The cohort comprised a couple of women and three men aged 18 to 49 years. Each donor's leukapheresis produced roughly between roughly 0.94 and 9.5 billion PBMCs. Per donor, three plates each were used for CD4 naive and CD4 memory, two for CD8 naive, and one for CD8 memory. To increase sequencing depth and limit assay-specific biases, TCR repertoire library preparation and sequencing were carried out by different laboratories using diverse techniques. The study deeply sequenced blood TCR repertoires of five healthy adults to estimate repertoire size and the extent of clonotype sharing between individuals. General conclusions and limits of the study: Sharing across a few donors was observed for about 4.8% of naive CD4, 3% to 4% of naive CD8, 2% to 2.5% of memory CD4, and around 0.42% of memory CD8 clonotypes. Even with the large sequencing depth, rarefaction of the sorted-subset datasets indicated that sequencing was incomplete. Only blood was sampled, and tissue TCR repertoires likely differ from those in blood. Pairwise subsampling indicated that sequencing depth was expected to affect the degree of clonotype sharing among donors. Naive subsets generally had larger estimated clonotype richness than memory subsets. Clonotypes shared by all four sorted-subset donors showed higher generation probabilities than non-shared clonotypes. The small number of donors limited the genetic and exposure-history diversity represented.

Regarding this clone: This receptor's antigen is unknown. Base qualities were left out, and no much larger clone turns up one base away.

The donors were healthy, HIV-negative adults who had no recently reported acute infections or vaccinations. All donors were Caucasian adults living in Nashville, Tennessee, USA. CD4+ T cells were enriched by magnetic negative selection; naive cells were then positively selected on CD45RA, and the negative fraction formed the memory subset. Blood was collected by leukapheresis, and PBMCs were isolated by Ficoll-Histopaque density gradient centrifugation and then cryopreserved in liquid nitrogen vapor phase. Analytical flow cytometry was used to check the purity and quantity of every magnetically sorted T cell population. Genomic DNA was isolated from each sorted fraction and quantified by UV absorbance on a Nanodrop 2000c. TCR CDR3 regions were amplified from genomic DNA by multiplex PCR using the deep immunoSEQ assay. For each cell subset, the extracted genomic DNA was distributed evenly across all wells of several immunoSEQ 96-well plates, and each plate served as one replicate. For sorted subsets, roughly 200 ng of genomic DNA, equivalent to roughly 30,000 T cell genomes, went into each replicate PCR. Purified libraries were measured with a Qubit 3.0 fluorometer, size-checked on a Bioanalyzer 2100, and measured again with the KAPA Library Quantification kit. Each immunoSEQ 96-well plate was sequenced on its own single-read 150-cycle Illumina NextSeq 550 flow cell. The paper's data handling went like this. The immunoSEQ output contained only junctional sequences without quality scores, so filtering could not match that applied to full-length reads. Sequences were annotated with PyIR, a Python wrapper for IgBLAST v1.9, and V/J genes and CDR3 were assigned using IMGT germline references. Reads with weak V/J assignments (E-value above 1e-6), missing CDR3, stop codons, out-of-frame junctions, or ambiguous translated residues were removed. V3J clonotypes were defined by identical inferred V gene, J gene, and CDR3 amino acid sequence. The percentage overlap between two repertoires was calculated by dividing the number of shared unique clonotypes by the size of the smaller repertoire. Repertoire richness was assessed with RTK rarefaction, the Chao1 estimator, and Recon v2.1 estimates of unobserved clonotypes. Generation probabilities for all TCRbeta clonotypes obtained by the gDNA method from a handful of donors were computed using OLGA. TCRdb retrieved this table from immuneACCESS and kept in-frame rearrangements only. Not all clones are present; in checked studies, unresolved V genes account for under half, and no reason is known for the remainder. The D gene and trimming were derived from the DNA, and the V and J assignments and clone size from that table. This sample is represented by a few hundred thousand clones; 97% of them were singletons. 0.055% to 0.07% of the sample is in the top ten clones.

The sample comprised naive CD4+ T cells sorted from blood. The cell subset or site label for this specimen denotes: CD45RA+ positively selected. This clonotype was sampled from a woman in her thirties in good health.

The DNA sequence follows: TGTGCCAGCAGCGACGTGCGGGCCGGCAATGAGCAGTTCTTC. This yields the protein CASSDVRAGNEQFF. The chain is encoded by TRBV7-2 joined to TRBJ2-1, and possibly TRBD2, on 5 matching bases. V lost 5 bases and J lost 6 bases; the stretch between them is 14 bases long. CDR1 SGHTA and CDR2 FQGNSA were looked up in the germline V gene. Inclusive of the bounding cysteine and phenylalanine, the CDR3 is 14 residues long. The sequence is cut down to CDR3 DNA, 42 bases in frame from base 1.